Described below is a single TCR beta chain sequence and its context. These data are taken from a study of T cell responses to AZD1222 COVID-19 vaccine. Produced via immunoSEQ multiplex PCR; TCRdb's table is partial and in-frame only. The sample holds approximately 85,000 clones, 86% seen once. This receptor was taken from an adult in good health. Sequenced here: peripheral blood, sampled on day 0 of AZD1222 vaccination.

The CDR3: CASSGQGETQYF. The DNA for the CDR3 is TGTGCCAGCAGTGGCCAGGGGGAGACCCAGTACTTC. This chain joins TRBV2 and TRBJ2-5; a weak D match, TRBD1 (6 bases). The germline V gene encodes CDR1 SNHLY and CDR2 FYNNEI. Trimming removed 4 bases at V and 5 bases at J, with 8 bases between. The CDR3 extends over 12 amino acids.